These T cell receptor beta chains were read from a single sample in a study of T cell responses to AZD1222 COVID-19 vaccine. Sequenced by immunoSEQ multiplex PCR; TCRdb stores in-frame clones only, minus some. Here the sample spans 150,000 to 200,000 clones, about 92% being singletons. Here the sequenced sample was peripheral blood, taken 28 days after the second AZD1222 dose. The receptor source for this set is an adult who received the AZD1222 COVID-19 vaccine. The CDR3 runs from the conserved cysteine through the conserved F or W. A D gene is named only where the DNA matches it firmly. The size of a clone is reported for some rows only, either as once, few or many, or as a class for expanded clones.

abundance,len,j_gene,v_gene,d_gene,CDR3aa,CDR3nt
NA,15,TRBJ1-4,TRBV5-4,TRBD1,CASSSRTGVDEKLFF,TGTGCCAGCAGCAGTCGGACAGGGGTGGATGAAAAACTGTTTTTT
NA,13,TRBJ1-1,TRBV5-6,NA,CASSFLGGTEAFF,TGTGCCAGCAGCTTCCTCGGGGGCACTGAAGCTTTCTTT
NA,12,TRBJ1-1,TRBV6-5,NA,CASSPGGTEAFF,TGTGCCAGCAGTCCGGGGGGGACTGAAGCTTTCTTT
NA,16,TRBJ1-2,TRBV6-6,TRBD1,CASSFIQGRQDYGYTF,TGTGCCAGCAGTTTTATACAGGGGAGGCAGGACTATGGCTACACCTTC
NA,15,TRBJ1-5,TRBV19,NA,CASKLAGRDNQPQHF,TGTGCCAGTAAGTTGGCAGGGAGAGACAATCAGCCCCAGCATTTT
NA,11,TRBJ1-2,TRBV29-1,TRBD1,CSVRTGNGYTF,TGCAGCGTTCGGACAGGGAATGGCTACACCTTC
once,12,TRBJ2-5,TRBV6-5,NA,CASSQGKETQYF,TGTGCCAGCAGTCAGGGGAAAGAGACCCAGTACTTC
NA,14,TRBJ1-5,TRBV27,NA,CASSRGGGNQPQHF,TGTGCCAGCAGTCGGGGCGGGGGCAATCAGCCCCAGCATTTT
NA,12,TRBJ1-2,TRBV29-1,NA,CSGLDTAYGYTF,TGCAGCGGTCTGGACACTGCCTATGGCTACACCTTC
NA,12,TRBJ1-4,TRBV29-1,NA,CSSHPGNEKLFF,TGCAGCTCCCACCCGGGAAATGAAAAACTGTTTTTT
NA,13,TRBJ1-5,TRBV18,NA,CASSPHRDQPQHF,TGTGCCAGCTCACCACACAGGGATCAGCCCCAGCATTTT
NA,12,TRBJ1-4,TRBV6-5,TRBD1,CASGQGSEKLFF,TGTGCCAGCGGACAGGGGAGCGAAAAACTGTTTTTT
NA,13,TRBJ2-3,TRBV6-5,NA,CASSPVSTDTQYF,TGTGCCAGCAGCCCCGTCAGCACAGATACGCAGTATTTT
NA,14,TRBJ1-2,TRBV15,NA,CATSSPLGRRGYTF,TGTGCCACCAGCAGTCCCTTGGGGAGGAGGGGCTACACCTTC
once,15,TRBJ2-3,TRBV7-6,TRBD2,CASSLVAGGTDTQYF,TGTGCCAGCAGCTTGGTAGCGGGGGGGACAGATACGCAGTATTTT
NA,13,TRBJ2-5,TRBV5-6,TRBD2,CASSSGGAETQYF,TGTGCCAGCAGCTCGGGGGGGGCAGAGACCCAGTACTTC
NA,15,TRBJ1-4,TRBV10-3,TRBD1,CAISTSGTVNEKLFF,TGTGCCATCAGTACGTCCGGGACAGTTAATGAAAAACTGTTTTTT
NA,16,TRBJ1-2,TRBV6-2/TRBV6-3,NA,CASSYPSGTPRDGYTF,TGTGCCAGCAGTTATCCTTCCGGGACCCCCAGGGATGGCTACACCTTC